This T cell receptor beta chain was retrieved from a study of blood T cells in healthy people across ages. Through a sample-barcoded 5' primer and a J-beta primer mix, a second PCR was run for roughly 6 to 11 cycles. Every sample produced at least 2.5 million CDR3-containing paired-end reads. TCRdb analysed the 5' RACE reads with MiXCR anew, one entry per CDR3 protein. The sample has 1.5 million to 2 million distinct CDR3 sequences, less than 50% seen once. The CDR3 consists of 15 residues. Germline CDR1 and CDR2: SGHTA and FQGNSA. The germline V and J ends were trimmed by 7 bases and 2 bases, with 12 bases remaining between them. A few counts support this clonotype.

This sequence joins TRBV7-2 and TRBJ1-6; TRBD1 might be the D (6 bases). The sequenced sample was blood. This receptor was taken from a woman between 40 and 55 years old in good health. The CDR3 sequence is CASNRAMTYNSPLHF. For the CDR3, the DNA is TGTGCCAGCAACAGGGCGATGACCTATAATTCACCCCTCCACTTT. The variable domain in full, completed from reference TRBV7-2 and TRBJ1-6, reads GAGVSQSPSNKVTEKGKDVELRCDPISGHTALYWYRQSLGQGLEFLIYFQGNSAPDKSGLPSDRFSAERTGGSVSTLTIQRTQQEDSAVYLCASNRAMTYNSPLHFGNGTRLTVT.